Listed below are T cell receptor beta chains from one sample, sequenced in a study of blood T cell repertoires in COVID-19. Only in-frame clones appear in the TCRdb table, and some are missing; sequencing was by immunoSEQ multiplex PCR. The data contain over 110,000 clones, over 70% of them singletons. Material: PBMCs or T cells enriched from blood (not recorded which). The receptors originated from a man over 45 in a cohort exposed to, infected with or recovered from COVID-19 (not recorded which). Each CDR3 is given with its conserved first and last residue. The D gene is left open where the match is weak. Only some rows state a clone size, as once, few, many or a class for expanded clones.

V gene	D gene	J gene	clone size	CDR3 DNA	CDR3 protein
TRBV11-3	TRBD1	TRBJ1-1	-	TGTGCCAGCAGCTTCGGGACAGGGGCCACTGAAGCTTTCTTT	CASSFGTGATEAFF
TRBV5-1	-	TRBJ2-3	-	TGCGCCAGCAGCTACGACAGGATTGGGGATGATACGCAGTATTTT	CASSYDRIGDDTQYF
TRBV28	TRBD2	TRBJ2-7	-	TGTGCCAGCAGTTTGGTGGCTAGCGGTACCTACGAGCAGTACTTC	CASSLVASGTYEQYF
TRBV5-4	TRBD2	TRBJ2-5	-	TGTGCCAGCAGCTTGGCGACTAGCGGGCCGCAAGAGACCCAGTACTTC	CASSLATSGPQETQYF
TRBV6-5	TRBD2	TRBJ2-5	few	TGTGCCAGCATGCTAGCGGGAGACACAGAGACCCAGTACTTC	CASMLAGDTETQYF
TRBV27	-	TRBJ2-1	-	TGTGCCAGCAGTCCCGCCCCGCGGGAATACAATGAGCAGTTCTTC	CASSPAPREYNEQFF
TRBV12-3/TRBV12-4	TRBD1	TRBJ1-2	-	TGTGCCAGCTCTACAGGGGGCTATGGCTACACCTTC	CASSTGGYGYTF
TRBV7-2	TRBD1	TRBJ2-5	-	TGTGCCAGCAGCACGGGACAGGGGAGGCAGACCCAGTACTTC	CASSTGQGRQTQYF
TRBV19	TRBD2	TRBJ2-2	-	TGTGCCAGTAGCTTACTAGCGGGGGGTAACACCGGGGAGCTGTTTTTT	CASSLLAGGNTGELFF
TRBV29-1	-	TRBJ2-3	-	TGCAGCGTTGAAGGTTGGAGTGGAGACACAGATACGCAGTATTTT	CSVEGWSGDTDTQYF
TRBV7-9	-	TRBJ2-2	few	TGTGCCAGCAGCTCACAAGTGCTGAACACCGGGGAGCTGTTTTTT	CASSSQVLNTGELFF
TRBV6-1	-	TRBJ1-2	-	TGTGCCAGCAGTGAACCGGGGAGGGGTGGTGGCTACACCTTC	CASSEPGRGGGYTF
TRBV18	-	TRBJ1-5	-	TGTGCCAGCTCACCACCACCAGGGAGGGATCAGCCCCAGCATTTT	CASSPPPGRDQPQHF
TRBV10-2	TRBD1	TRBJ2-7	-	TGCGCCAGCAGTGAAGGGACAGAGGGCTACGAGCAGTACTTC	CASSEGTEGYEQYF
TRBV7-8	-	TRBJ1-1	-	TGTGCCAGCAGCCTTATGCAAAAGGAGGCTAACACTGAAGCTTTCTTT	CASSLMQKEANTEAFF